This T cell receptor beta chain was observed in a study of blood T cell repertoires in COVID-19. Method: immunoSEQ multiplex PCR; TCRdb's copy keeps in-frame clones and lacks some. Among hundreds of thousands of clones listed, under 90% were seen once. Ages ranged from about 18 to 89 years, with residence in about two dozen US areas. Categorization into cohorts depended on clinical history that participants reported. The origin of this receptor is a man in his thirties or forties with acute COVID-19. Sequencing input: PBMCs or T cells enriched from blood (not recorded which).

The CDR3 sequence is CASSLSSGVGTQYF. The CDR3 nucleotides are TGTGCCAGCAGCTTGTCTAGCGGGGTCGGGACCCAGTACTTC. This chain joins TRBV13 and TRBJ2-5; TRBD2 aligns across 9 bases. Germline trimming cut 3 bases from V and 7 bases from J; bases unmatched to any gene: 6. Looked up from germline, CDR1 is PRHDT and CDR2 is FYEKMQ (reference sequence). The CDR3 length is 14 residues.